The clone carrying this T cell receptor beta chain was seen a single time. Its antigen remains unidentified. The sample is drawn from a study of stem cell transplantation in POMP-related autoinflammatory disease. Looking at the study overall: Before transplant, CD4+ T cells skewed naive and CD8+ proportions were low. Points from the study as a whole: Fewer unique TRB V-J gene pairings were identified in patients with PRAID. In patients with PRAID, every analyzed T-cell subset tended to show lower diversity and higher clonality.

Using immunoSEQ multiplex PCR, the repertoire was profiled, and TCRdb retains in-frame clones only, with some absent. The sample consists of 68,000 or so clones, roughly 91% of them appearing once. Germline V gene sequence: CDR1 KGHSH, CDR2 LQKENI. The CDR3 covers 13 residues. V lost 4 bases to trimming and J lost 5 bases, with 11 bases between them. PRAID combined immunodeficiency and autoinflammation. The TCR comes from a human patient with POMP-related autoinflammation and immune dysregulation (PRAID). Some of the T cells may derive from the graft donor. V gene TRBV18 combines with J gene TRBJ2-5; no reliable D call. The material sequenced was CD4+ T cells from PBMCs, taken after stem cell transplantation. Here the CDR3 reads CASSLGRMETQYF. The CDR3 DNA reads TGTGCCAGCTCACTAGGACGGATGGAGACCCAGTACTTC.